The subject of this entry is one T cell receptor (beta chain). Antigen specificity is unknown. The record originates from a study of a mutant IDH1 vaccine in newly diagnosed glioma. As for the study in general: Weeks 1, 3, 5, 7, 11, 15, 19 and 23 were when patients received their eight vaccinations. Vaccination began 4-6 weeks post radiotherapy alone, or with temozolomide cycles. Antecedent treatment encompassed radiotherapy, temozolomide, or their combination; the majority received both.

The time point: week 23, last vaccination. Every vaccine dose comprised 300 ug of mutant IDH1 20-mer peptide plus topical imiquimod. New IDH1-mutant, ATRX-lost WHO grade 3 or 4 astrocytomas occurred in donors. Germline assignment: CDR1 SEHNR and CDR2 FQNEAQ (reference sequence). This CDR3 spans 13 amino acids. The J segment lost 7 bases and the V segment lost 3 bases, leaving 2 bases of the junction unmatched. Measured with immunoSEQ multiplex PCR; TCRdb has only the in-frame clones, and not every one. The sample lists about 65,000 clones; about 85% were seen once. The TCR sequence derives from a man aged 30 to 39 with glioma. V gene TRBV7-9 combines with J gene TRBJ1-5; 8 positions match TRBD1. The sequencing used PBMCs, collected from a glioma patient whose treatment included an IDH1 peptide vaccine. The DNA for the CDR3 is TGTGCCAGCAGCTTGACAGGGGAACAGCCCCAGCATTTT. Translated, it gives CASSLTGEQPQHF.